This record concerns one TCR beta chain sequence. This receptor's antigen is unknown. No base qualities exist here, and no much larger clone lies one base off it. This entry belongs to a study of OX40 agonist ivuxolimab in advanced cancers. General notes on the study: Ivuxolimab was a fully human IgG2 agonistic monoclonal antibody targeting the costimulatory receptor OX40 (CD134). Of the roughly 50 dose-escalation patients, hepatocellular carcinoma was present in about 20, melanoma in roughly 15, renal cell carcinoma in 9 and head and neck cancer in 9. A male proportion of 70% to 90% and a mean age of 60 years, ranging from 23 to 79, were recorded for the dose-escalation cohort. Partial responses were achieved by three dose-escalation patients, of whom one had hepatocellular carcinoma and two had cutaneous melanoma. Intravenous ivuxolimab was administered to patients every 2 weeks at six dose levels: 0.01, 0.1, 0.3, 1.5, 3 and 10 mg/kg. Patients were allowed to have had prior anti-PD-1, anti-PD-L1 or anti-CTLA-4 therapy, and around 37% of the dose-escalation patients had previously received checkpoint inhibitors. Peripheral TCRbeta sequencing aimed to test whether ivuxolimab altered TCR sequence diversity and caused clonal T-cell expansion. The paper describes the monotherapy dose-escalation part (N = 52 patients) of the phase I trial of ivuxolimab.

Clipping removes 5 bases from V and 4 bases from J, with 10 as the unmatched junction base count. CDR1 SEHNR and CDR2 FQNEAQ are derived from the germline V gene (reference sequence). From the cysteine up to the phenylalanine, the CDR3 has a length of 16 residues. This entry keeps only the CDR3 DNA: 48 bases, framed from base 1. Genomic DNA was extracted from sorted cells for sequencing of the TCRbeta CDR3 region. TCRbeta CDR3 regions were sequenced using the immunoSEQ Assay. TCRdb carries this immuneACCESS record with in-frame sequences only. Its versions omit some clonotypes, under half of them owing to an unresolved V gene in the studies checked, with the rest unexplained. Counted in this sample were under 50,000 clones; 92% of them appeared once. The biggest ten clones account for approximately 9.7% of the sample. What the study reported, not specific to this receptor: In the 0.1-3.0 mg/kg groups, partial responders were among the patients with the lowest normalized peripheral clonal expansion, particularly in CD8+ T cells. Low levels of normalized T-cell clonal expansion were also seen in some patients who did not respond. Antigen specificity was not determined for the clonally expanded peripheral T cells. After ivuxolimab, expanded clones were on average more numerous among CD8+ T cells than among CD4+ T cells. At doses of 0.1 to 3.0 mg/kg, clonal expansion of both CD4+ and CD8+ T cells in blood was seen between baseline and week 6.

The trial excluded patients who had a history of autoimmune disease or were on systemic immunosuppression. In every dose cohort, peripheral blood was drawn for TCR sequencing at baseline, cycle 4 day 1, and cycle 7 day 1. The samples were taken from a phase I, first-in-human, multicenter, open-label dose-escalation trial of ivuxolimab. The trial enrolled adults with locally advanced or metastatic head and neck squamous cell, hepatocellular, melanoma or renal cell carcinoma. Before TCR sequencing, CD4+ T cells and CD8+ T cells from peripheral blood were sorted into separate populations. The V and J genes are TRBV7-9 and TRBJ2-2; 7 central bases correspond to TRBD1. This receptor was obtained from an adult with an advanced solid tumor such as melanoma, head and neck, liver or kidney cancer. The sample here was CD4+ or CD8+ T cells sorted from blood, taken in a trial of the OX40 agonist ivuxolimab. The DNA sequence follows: TGTGCCAGCAGCGGGTTTGTGACAGGGTCCACCGGGGAGCTGTTTTTT. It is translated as CASSGFVTGSTGELFF. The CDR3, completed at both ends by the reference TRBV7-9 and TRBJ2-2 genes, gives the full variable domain DTGVSQNPRHKITKRGQNVTFRCDPISEHNRLYWYRQTLGQGPEFLTYFQNEAQLEKSRLLSDRFSAERPKGSFSTLEIQRTEQGDSAMYLCASSGFVTGSTGELFFGEGSRLTVL.